This section outlines one T cell receptor (beta chain) sequence together with its context. The sample belongs to a study of T cell responses to AZD1222 COVID-19 vaccine. Generated by immunoSEQ multiplex PCR, the TCRdb table keeps only in-frame clones and is missing some. The sample includes about 69,000 clones, 70% to 90% of them seen just once. The TCR comes from an adult who received the AZD1222 COVID-19 vaccine. The sample here was peripheral blood, taken 28 days after the second AZD1222 dose.

The chain's CDR3 is CASSRLGYEQYF. DNA of the CDR3: TGTGCCAGCTCAAGACTAGGATACGAGCAGTACTTC. V and J are TRBV18 and TRBJ2-7, with D possibly matching TRBD2 (6 bases). Germline CDR1 KGHSH, CDR2 LQKENI. V lost 5 bases and J 4 bases, leaving 9 bases between the germline ends. This CDR3 comprises 12 residues. Combining the CDR3 with reference TRBV18 and TRBJ2-7 gives the whole variable domain NAGVMQNPRHLVRRRGQEARLRCSPMKGHSHVYWYRQLPEEGLKFMVYLQKENIIDESGMPKERFSAEFPKEGPSILRIQQVVRGDSAAYFCASSRLGYEQYFGPGTRLTVT.